Shown below are 15 T cell receptor beta chains from a single sample sequenced in a study of T cells in Graves' hyperthyroidism and ophthalmopathy. Amplification yielded TCR beta CDR3 regions, with RNA transcripts as the source. First-round RT-PCR with HTBI primers amplified the TCR CDR3 region. Each CDR3 protein is one row after TCRdb ran MiXCR on the multiplex PCR reads. The sample holds about 500,000 distinct CDR3 sequences; over 45% are singletons and the top ten take about two fifths. Sequenced sample: peripheral blood or thyroid tissue (not recorded which). The receptors stem from an adult woman with Graves' disease, either hyperthyroidism or ophthalmopathy (not recorded which).

This clonotype was found many times. The genes are TRBV7-8 and TRBJ1-4; D ambiguous. CDR3 length: 16 amino acids. V lost 5 bases, J lost 4 bases, and 17 bases lay in between. Germline CDR1 and CDR2: SGHVS and FQNEAQ. The chain's CDR3 is CASSRLLGQVNEKLFF. CDR3 in DNA: TGTGCCAGCAGCCGACTTTTGGGCCAGGTTAATGAAAAACTGTTTTTT.

This clonotype was observed a single time. V is TRBV2 and J is TRBJ2-7; D ambiguous. The CDR3 extends over 14 amino acids. The V gene lost 2 bases and the J gene lost 5 bases, with 13 bases spanning the gap. CDR1 SNHLY and CDR2 FYNNEI come from the germline V gene. The CDR3 DNA reads as TGTGCCAGCAGTGAACGGCAGGTCAGCCACGAGCAGTACTTC. The encoded protein is CASSERQVSHEQYF.

The chain couples TRBV10-3 to TRBJ2-5; D is uncertain. The V and J ends lost 5 bases and 2 bases respectively, with 6 bases between them. CDR3 size: 12 residues. CDR1 and CDR2 from the germline V gene are ENHRY and SYGVKD. The CDR3 DNA reads as TGTGCCATCAGTTCCGAGCAAGAGACCCAGTACTTC. Protein product: CAISSEQETQYF.

This clonotype was counted many times. CDR3: CASRVKGLLKYEQYF. The CDR3, as DNA: TGTGCCAGCAGGGTAAAAGGACTACTCAAGTACGAGCAGTACTTC. The rearrangement uses TRBV14 and TRBJ2-7; a weak D match, TRBD2 (6 bases). The CDR3 contains 15 residues. Deletions cut 6 bases from V and 4 bases from J, with 19 bases between. Germline CDR1 reads SGHDN; CDR2 reads FVKESK. The variable domain in full, with the rest retrieved from reference TRBV14 and TRBJ2-7, is EAGVTQFPSHSVIEKGQTVTLRCDPISGHDNLYWYRRVMGKEIKFLLHFVKESKQDESGMPNNRFLAERTGGTYSTLKVQPAELEDSGVYFCASRVKGLLKYEQYFGPGTRLTVT.

This sequence joins TRBV2 and TRBJ2-7; 13 bases align to TRBD2. The CDR3 extends over 15 amino acids. The germline V gene encodes CDR1 SNHLY and CDR2 FYNNEI. V trimming: 1 base; J trimming: 6 bases; junction bases outside the gene matches: 3. CDR3: CASSEVRLAGGEQYF. Here the CDR3 DNA reads TGTGCCAGCAGTGAAGTCCGACTAGCGGGGGGCGAGCAGTACTTC.

This clonotype came up a few times. V gene TRBV30 combines with J gene TRBJ1-1; weak D call: TRBD1 (6 bases). The germline V gene has CDR1 GTSNPN and CDR2 SVGIG (reference sequence). The V and J ends lost 3 bases and 4 bases respectively, with 15 bases between them. CDR3 size: 14 residues. The CDR3 DNA reads as TGTGCCTGGAGCCTTCGGGGGGCGAGCACTGAAGCTTTCTTT. Amino acids: CAWSLRGASTEAFF. Full variable domain (rest looked up from reference TRBV30 and TRBJ1-1): SQTIHQWPATLVQPVGSPLSLECTVEGTSNPNLYWYRQAAGRGLQLLFYSVGIGQISSEVPQNLSASRPQDRQFILSSKKLLLSDSGFYLCAWSLRGASTEAFFGQGTRLTVV.

The CDR3 here is CASTPDVDYGYTF. CDR3 in DNA: TGTGCCAGCACCCCGGACGTGGATTATGGCTACACCTTC. V gene TRBV7-9 combines with J gene TRBJ1-2, with no clear D. Looked up from germline, CDR1 is SEHNR and CDR2 is FQNEAQ (reference sequence). Trimming shortened V by 7 bases and J by 5 bases, and 14 bases separated the two germline ends. There are 13 residues in the CDR3.

The chain uses TRBV25-1 and TRBJ2-5, with TRBD2 matching 7 bases. The V segment lost 0 bases and the J segment 2 bases; nucleotides outside the gene matches: 6. Germline lookup yields CDR1 MGHDK and CDR2 SYGVNS. This CDR3 region has 16 residues. CDR3 in DNA: TGTGCCAGCAGTGAATATATTGGGGAGGGACAAGAGACCCAGTACTTC. Translated: CASSEYIGEGQETQYF.

This clonotype was counted many times. The rearrangement joins TRBV19 to TRBJ2-6; D ambiguous. Germline V CDR1 and CDR2: LNHDA, SQIVND (reference sequence). The CDR3 has 13 amino acids. V dropped 5 bases and J dropped 6 bases, with 8 bases sitting between them. The CDR3 protein is CASSARLANVLTF. In nucleotides, the CDR3 is TGTGCCAGTAGTGCCCGCTTGGCCAACGTCCTGACTTTC.

This clonotype was seen once. The V call is TRBV6-4, the J call TRBJ2-6; D is possibly TRBD1 (6 bases). Trimming pared 2 bases from V and 1 base from J, leaving 9 bases between. The CDR3 is made up of 16 amino acids. Germline V gene sequence: CDR1 MRHNA, CDR2 SNTAGT. The CDR3 loop is CASSDPQGSGANVLTF. The CDR3 DNA reads as TGTGCCAGCAGTGACCCTCAGGGGTCTGGGGCCAACGTCCTGACTTTC.

This clonotype showed up many times. The genes are TRBV2 and TRBJ2-5, with a possible D match to TRBD2 (5 bases). Trimming removed 8 bases at V and 2 bases at J, with 12 bases between. CDR1 SNHLY and CDR2 FYNNEI come from the germline V gene. The CDR3 is 13 amino acids. The CDR3: CASCSSKQETQYF. Written as DNA, the CDR3 is TGTGCCAGCTGCTCTAGCAAACAAGAGACCCAGTACTTC.

The chain uses TRBV5-4 and TRBJ2-5; 10 nucleotides agree with TRBD2. The CDR3 has 16 amino acids. The V and J ends lost 4 bases and 11 bases, in that order; junction bases with no gene match: 17. Germline lookup yields CDR1 SGHNT and CDR2 YYREEE (reference sequence). CDR3 coding DNA: TGTGCCAGCAGCATCCTTCTAGCGGGAGCACCAGATACGCAGTACTTC. Its protein is CASSILLAGAPDTQYF.

This clonotype was seen ten or more times. The chain is built from TRBV7-2 and TRBJ2-5, with TRBD1 identical over 8 bases. J was trimmed by 9 bases and V by 5 bases; bases with no gene match: 14. Germline lookup yields CDR1 SGHTA and CDR2 FQGNSA. The CDR3 covers 15 residues. CDR3: CASSPSAGGEGAQYF. DNA for the CDR3: TGTGCCAGCAGCCCGTCGGCAGGGGGCGAGGGGGCCCAGTACTTC.

This clonotype was counted ten times or more. This chain joins TRBV12-3 or TRBV12-4 and TRBJ1-3; D is ambiguous. This CDR3 is built from 15 residues. The V end lost 6 bases, the J end lost 0 bases, and 12 bases lay between the germline ends. CDR3 sequence: CASSQGPSSGNTIYF. The CDR3 DNA is TGTGCCAGCAGCCAAGGACCGAGCTCTGGAAACACCATATATTTT.

This clonotype was detected only a few times. The genes are TRBV27 and TRBJ1-5, with D possibly TRBD1 on 6 matching bases. The length of the CDR3 is 14 residues. Germline assignment: CDR1 MNHEY and CDR2 SMNVEV (reference sequence). Trimming cost V 5 bases and J 6 bases, with 14 bases left between them. CDR3 region: CASSVGGQSQPQHF. Here the CDR3 DNA reads TGTGCCAGCAGTGTTGGGGGACAAAGTCAGCCCCAGCATTTT.